The 20 T cell receptor beta chains reported below all come from one sample, sequenced in a study of T cells expressing NK-cell markers. TCRdb re-analyzed the 5' RACE reads; it lists each CDR3 protein once, without DNA. Found here are approximately 460,000 distinct CDR3 sequences; the top ten clones hold under 7.5%. The sample taken for sequencing was blood T cells: a sorted CD56 or NKG2C T cell subset, CD4+ or CD8+ T cells, or bulk PBMC T cells (not recorded which). The receptor source for this set is a woman between 18 and 70 years old in good health.

The gene calls are TRBV28 and TRBJ2-7; TCRdb returns TRBD1, unconfirmable since there is no DNA. Looked up from germline, CDR1 is MDHEN and CDR2 is SYDVKM. The CDR3 has 14 amino acids. This CDR3 is CASSFSAGLREQYF.

V usage is TRBV3-1 and J usage is TRBJ2-2; TCRdb calls TRBD2, which cannot be checked without DNA. Germline V lookup: CDR1 LGHDT, CDR2 YNNKEL (reference sequence). The CDR3 sequence is 17 residues long. This CDR3 is CASSSGLAVMNTGELFF.

The chain links TRBV12-3 or TRBV12-4 to TRBJ1-1; TCRdb outputs TRBD1, but without DNA this stays unchecked. The CDR3 is made up of 14 amino acids. The CDR3 sequence is CASSRRTVNTEAFF.

This rearrangement joins TRBV7-9 to TRBJ1-2. This CDR3 has 12 residues. Germline V gene data show CDR1 as SEHNR and CDR2 as FQNEAQ (reference sequence). This chain's CDR3 is CASSLAADGYTF.

This rearrangement joins TRBV20-1 to TRBJ1-2; the TCRdb D gene call, TRBD1, has no DNA to confirm it. This CDR3 is 15 amino acids long. Germline assignment: CDR1 DFQATT and CDR2 SNEGSKA (reference sequence). CDR3 sequence: CSARVDSSGKGGYTF.

V and J are TRBV7-2 and TRBJ2-3. The CDR3 runs 14 residues. Germline CDR1 SGHTA, CDR2 FQGNSA. This chain's CDR3 is CASSFGQSTDTQYF.

The chain couples TRBV5-1 to TRBJ1-1; TCRdb indicates TRBD1, and absent DNA this call remains unverified. There are 16 residues in the CDR3. CDR1 SGHRS and CDR2 YFSETQ come from the germline V gene. The CDR3 loop is CASLPRDSYMNTEAFF.

V and J are TRBV10-3 and TRBJ1-3. Germline-derived CDR1 and CDR2 are ENHRY and SYGVKD. This CDR3 region has 15 residues. CDR3 residues: CAISESGGGPNTIYF.

The genes are TRBV20-1 and TRBJ2-1; TCRdb's D call of TRBD1 is untestable without DNA. Germline values: CDR1 DFQATT, CDR2 SNEGSKA (reference sequence). This CDR3 spans 15 amino acids. This CDR3 reads CSAGRGGLGNNEQFF.

V gene TRBV3-1 combines with J gene TRBJ2-5; TCRdb's D call of TRBD1 is untestable without DNA. The CDR3 totals 15 residues. The germline V gene encodes CDR1 LGHDT and CDR2 YNNKEL (reference sequence). The chain's CDR3 is CASSQGGHSQETQYF.

The chain joins TRBV7-6 to TRBJ1-6. The CDR3 has 14 amino acids. The germline gives CDR1 SGHVS, CDR2 FNYEAQ. The CDR3 reads CASSLEGYNSPLHF.

The chain is built from TRBV12-3 or TRBV12-4 and TRBJ2-1; absent DNA, TCRdb's TRBD1 call cannot be checked. The CDR3 sequence is 14 residues long. The CDR3 spells CASSRAGGLGEQFF.

The chain couples TRBV15 to TRBJ1-6; TCRdb lists TRBD1, though no DNA is available to test this call. The germline gives CDR1 LNHNV, CDR2 YYDKDF (reference sequence). This CDR3 is 17 amino acids long. The CDR3 region is CATSRDRDRGINSPLHF.

This chain connects TRBV20-1 to TRBJ2-1; TCRdb calls TRBD1, which cannot be checked without DNA. Germline V gives CDR1 DFQATT, CDR2 SNEGSKA (reference sequence). CDR3 length: 14 residues. The CDR3 spells CSARDKSRGGEQFF.

This sequence joins TRBV5-5 and TRBJ2-5; TCRdb names TRBD2, which stays unverified in the absence of DNA. The germline V gene has CDR1 SGHKS and CDR2 YYEKEE (reference sequence). The length of the CDR3 is 17 residues. CDR3 amino acids: CASAKQRQSGGGETQYF.

The V gene is TRBV4-1, the J gene TRBJ1-5; TCRdb picks TRBD1, but there is no DNA to check that call. In germline, CDR1 is MGHRA, CDR2 YSYEKL. CDR3 length: 15 amino acids. The CDR3 region is CASSQITGGNQPQHF.

The chain is built from TRBV27 and TRBJ1-1. CDR1 is MNHEY and CDR2 is SMNVEV in the germline V gene (reference sequence). This CDR3 region has 14 residues. The CDR3 reads CASSLRTRGTEAFF.

The CDR3 spells CASSLPSGYEQFF. The chain carries TRBV12-3 or TRBV12-4 and TRBJ2-1; TCRdb calls TRBD1, which cannot be checked without DNA. This CDR3 contains 13 residues.

The V call is TRBV20-1, the J call TRBJ2-3; no DNA is available, so the TRBD2 call from TCRdb remains unchecked. The germline gives CDR1 DFQATT, CDR2 SNEGSKA (reference sequence). CDR3 length equals 15 residues. The CDR3 reads CSARVVASSTDTQYF.

The V gene is TRBV20-1, the J gene TRBJ2-7; there is no DNA to check the TCRdb D call of TRBD1. The germline gives CDR1 DFQATT, CDR2 SNEGSKA (reference sequence). CDR3 length: 14 residues. CDR3 amino acids: CSANWGQGTYEQYF.